The 30 T cell receptor beta chains below were found in one sample sequenced in a study of T cells after somatic rescue of genetic block. Produced via immunoSEQ multiplex PCR; TCRdb's table is partial and in-frame only. The sample shows about 67,000 clones, about 91% of them seen only once. The specimen was peripheral blood mononuclear cells (PBMCs). The receptors were gathered from a man in his forties.

V is TRBV11-2 and J is TRBJ2-7, with TRBD2 identical over 12 bases. The germline V gene has CDR1 SGHAT and CDR2 FQNNGV. J gave up 9 bases and V 8 bases, and 5 bases lay outside the gene matches. The CDR3 has 12 residues. The CDR3 DNA is TGTGCCAGCCAGACTAGCGGGGGTGGGCAGTACTTC. This translates into CASQTSGGGQYF. Filled out from reference TRBV11-2 and TRBJ2-7, the complete variable domain reads EAGVAQSPRYKIIEKRQSVAFWCNPISGHATLYWYQQILGQGPKLLIQFQNNGVVDDSQLPKDRFSAERLKGVDSTLKIQPAKLEDSAVYLCASQTSGGGQYFGPGTRLTVT.

The chain couples TRBV29-1 to TRBJ1-4; D unresolved. Trimming cost V 8 bases and J 10 bases, with 17 bases left between them. Germline CDR1 reads SQVTM; CDR2 reads ANQGSEA. The length of the CDR3 is 12 residues. The chain's CDR3 is CSSREEGGKLFF. CDR3 nucleotide sequence: TGCAGCAGTAGGGAGGAGGGTGGAAAACTGTTTTTT.

V usage is TRBV2 and J usage is TRBJ1-2; 11 bases map to TRBD1. Germline CDR1 and CDR2: SNHLY and FYNNEI. V lost 1 base, J lost 7 bases, and 5 bases stayed unmatched. CDR3 length equals 15 residues. The CDR3 coding sequence is TGTGCCAGCAGTGAAGAAGGGACAGGGGGTAGTGGCTACACCTTC. This encodes CASSEEGTGGSGYTF.

This clone was seen a single time. This sequence joins TRBV4-3 and TRBJ2-3; D ambiguous. The CDR3 extends over 16 amino acids. Germline V gives CDR1 LGHNA, CDR2 YSLEER. Trimming left V 2 bases short and J 2 bases short, with 14 bases between. The CDR3, as DNA: TGCGCCAGCAGCCAAACCGCTGCTGCTCTCACAGATACGCAGTATTTT. It encodes CASSQTAAALTDTQYF.

CDR3 region: CASSQERAENEKLFF. The CDR3 nucleotides are TGCGCCAGCAGCCAAGAACGGGCAGAAAATGAAAAACTGTTTTTT. The chain is built from TRBV4-1 and TRBJ1-4, with no clear D. Looked up from germline, CDR1 is MGHRA and CDR2 is YSYEKL. CDR3 length: 15 residues. The V and J ends lost 0 bases and 5 bases respectively, with 10 bases between them.

This clone occurred a few times. The chain is built from TRBV28 and TRBJ2-2, with 8 positions matching TRBD1. The CDR3 loop spans 15 amino acids. The V and J ends lost 3 bases and 6 bases, in that order; junction bases with no gene match: 6. The V gene's germline CDR1 is MDHEN and CDR2 SYDVKM. CDR3 nucleotides: TGTGCCAGCAGTTTGCAGGACAGGGTTTCCGGGGAGCTGTTTTTT. Its translation: CASSLQDRVSGELFF.

J is TRBJ2-7 and V is TRBV6-5, with TRBD2 as a possible D gene (5 bases). Per germline, CDR1 MNHEY and CDR2 SVGAGI. V was shortened by 7 bases and J by 1 base, with 5 bases between the two germline ends. The CDR3 length is 11 residues. The CDR3 region has the DNA TGTGCCAGCACGGGGTCCTACGAGCAGTACTTC. As protein: CASTGSYEQYF.

This chain joins TRBV29-1 and TRBJ1-2, with D possibly matching TRBD1 (6 bases). Trimming pared 3 bases from V and 6 bases from J, leaving 8 bases between. The CDR3 has 11 amino acids. Germline V gene data show CDR1 as SQVTM and CDR2 as ANQGSEA. CDR3 nucleotide sequence: TGCAGCGTTGAGGGGGGCCATGGCTACACCTTC. Translation: CSVEGGHGYTF.

The CDR3 DNA reads TGTGCCAGCAGTGTCGGCGGTTTCTCCTACAATGAGCAGTTCTTC. Translating gives CASSVGGFSYNEQFF. The chain has TRBV6-1 and TRBJ2-1, with no clear D. With 4 bases removed from V and 0 bases from J, the gap between germline ends came to 10 bases. The CDR3 has 15 amino acids. Per germline, CDR1 MNHNS and CDR2 SASEGT.

This clone was recorded only once. This chain links TRBV6-1 with TRBJ2-4; D gene ambiguous. Germline-derived CDR1 and CDR2 are MNHNS and SASEGT. This CDR3 has 17 residues. V lost 2 bases, J lost 1 base, and 15 bases lay in between. The CDR3: CASSEPGSPAAKNIQYF. DNA of the CDR3: TGTGCCAGCAGTGAACCAGGCAGTCCAGCGGCCAAAAACATTCAGTACTTC.

The sample holds one count of this clone. The J gene is TRBJ2-6, the V gene TRBV7-9; D ambiguous. Trimming left V 6 bases short and J 1 base short, with 10 bases between. The CDR3 runs to 15 residues. Germline lookup yields CDR1 SEHNR and CDR2 FQNEAQ (reference sequence). The CDR3 sequence: CASSPTASGANVLTF. CDR3 coding DNA: TGTGCCAGCAGTCCAACAGCTTCTGGGGCCAACGTCCTGACTTTC.

The chain combines TRBV7-2 with TRBJ2-7, with D perhaps TRBD2 (6 bases). Germline V gives CDR1 SGHTA, CDR2 FQGNSA. This CDR3 region has 18 residues. The germline V and J ends were trimmed by 0 bases and 1 base, with 19 bases remaining between them. The CDR3 DNA follows: TGTGCCAGCAGCTTAGCTCGGGGCATACGGCGGGAATCCTACGAGCAGTACTTC. The encoded protein is CASSLARGIRRESYEQYF.

This chain joins TRBV11-2 and TRBJ2-7; 10 positions agree with TRBD2. The germline CDR1 and CDR2 sequences are SGHAT and FQNNGV. The ends lost 4 bases at V and 1 base at J; junction bases unmatched: 7. The CDR3 length is 16 residues. The CDR3 DNA sequence: TGTGCCAGCAGCTCCCCGGGACTAGCGCGATCCTACGAGCAGTACTTC. It specifies CASSSPGLARSYEQYF.

The chain carries TRBV29-1 and TRBJ1-3; D is uncertain. Trimming cost V 0 bases and J 0 bases, with 9 bases left between them. The CDR3 spans 15 residues. Germline lookup yields CDR1 SQVTM and CDR2 ANQGSEA. This CDR3 reads CSVEDPGSSGNTIYF. As DNA, the CDR3 is TGCAGCGTTGAAGATCCGGGCAGCTCTGGAAACACCATATATTTT.

This clone appeared a few times. The chain joins TRBV7-9 to TRBJ1-2; D not resolved. This CDR3 spans 15 amino acids. V lost 0 bases and J lost 4, with 12 bases in between. Germline values: CDR1 SEHNR, CDR2 FQNEAQ (reference sequence). The CDR3 bases are TGTGCCAGCAGCTTAGCGCGAGGACCATTCTATGGCTACACCTTC. It translates to CASSLARGPFYGYTF.

V usage is TRBV10-1 and J usage is TRBJ2-1; 9 bases match TRBD2. The length of the CDR3 is 17 residues. CDR1 WNHNN and CDR2 SYGVQD come from the germline V gene (reference sequence). J was trimmed by 8 bases and V by 1 base; bases with no gene match: 12. CDR3 nucleotide sequence: TGCGCCAGCAGTGAGTTCCAGCGGGGGGCTCAGAGGTATGAGCAGTTCTTC. Amino acid sequence: CASSEFQRGAQRYEQFF.

The J gene is TRBJ2-1, the V gene TRBV30; a possible D gene is TRBD2 (6 bases). CDR1 GTSNPN and CDR2 SVGIG come from the germline V gene (reference sequence). Trimming took 4 bases from V and 9 from J, leaving 22 bases between them. The CDR3 length is 15 residues. In DNA, the CDR3 is TGTGCCTGGACCCCCCTCGGGGGAGGATACGGTGAGCAGTTCTTC. Protein: CAWTPLGGGYGEQFF.

V is TRBV5-6 and J is TRBJ2-3, with D unresolved. Trimming cost V 0 bases and J 3 bases, with 5 bases left between them. CDR1 is SGHDT and CDR2 is YYEEEE in the germline V gene. The CDR3 covers 13 residues. CDR3 sequence: CASSLVATDTQYF. CDR3 DNA sequence: TGTGCCAGCAGCTTGGTTGCTACAGATACGCAGTATTTT.

The rearrangement joins TRBV6-5 to TRBJ2-5; D is possibly TRBD1 or TRBD2 (5 bases each). The ends were cut back, 6 bases at V and 5 bases at J, with 16 bases in the middle. CDR1 and CDR2 from the germline V gene are MNHEY and SVGAGI. CDR3 size: 14 residues. CDR3 region: CASSYAGGTETQYF. For the CDR3, the DNA is TGTGCCAGCAGCTATGCGGGTGGGACGGAGACCCAGTACTTC.

The chain joins TRBV9 to TRBJ2-1, with TRBD2 identical over 12 bases. The ends lost 4 bases at V and 9 bases at J; junction bases unmatched: 8. The germline V gene encodes CDR1 SGDLS and CDR2 YYNGEE. This CDR3 has 15 residues. The CDR3 protein is CASSPRLAGGGEQFF. For the CDR3, the DNA is TGTGCCAGCAGCCCTCGGCTAGCGGGAGGGGGTGAGCAGTTCTTC.

This clone was seen just once. V is TRBV5-1 and J is TRBJ2-7, with D maybe TRBD1 (6 bases). V dropped 0 bases and J dropped 5 bases, with 6 bases sitting between them. Germline CDR1 is SGHRS and CDR2 is YFSETQ. This CDR3 is built from 12 residues. The CDR3 loop reads CASSLGQDEQYF. The CDR3 DNA follows: TGCGCCAGCAGCTTGGGACAGGACGAGCAGTACTTC.

The chain combines TRBV4-1 with TRBJ1-4, with D hard to call. The V end lost 4 bases, the J end lost 7 bases, and 19 bases lay between the germline ends. The CDR3 spans 16 residues. Germline V gene lookup returns CDR1 MGHRA and CDR2 YSYEKL. CDR3 amino acids: CASSPSGGRRIEKLFF. The CDR3 region has the DNA TGCGCCAGCAGCCCCTCGGGCGGCAGGAGGATTGAAAAACTGTTTTTT.

The chain links TRBV7-2 to TRBJ2-7; 8 nucleotides agree with TRBD2. CDR1 and CDR2 (germline): SGHTA, FQGNSA. The CDR3 is 15 amino acids. Trimming cost V 3 bases and J 0 bases; bases outside gene matches: 4. The chain's CDR3 is CASSFTGGSSYEQYF. The DNA of the CDR3 is TGTGCCAGCAGCTTTACGGGAGGGAGCTCCTACGAGCAGTACTTC.

The chain joins TRBV7-8 to TRBJ2-1; no clear D gene. The CDR3 runs 11 residues. The V gene lost 5 bases and the J gene lost 7 bases, with 6 bases spanning the gap. Germline CDR1 SGHVS, CDR2 FQNEAQ. For the CDR3, the DNA is TGTGCCAGCAGCCCAAGAAATGAGCAGTTCTTC. This sequence encodes CASSPRNEQFF. Full variable domain (outside the CDR3, taken from reference TRBV7-8 and TRBJ2-1): GAGVSQSPRYKVAKRGQDVALRCDPISGHVSLFWYQQALGQGPEFLTYFQNEAQLDKSGLPSDRFFAERPEGSVSTLKIQRTQQEDSAVYLCASSPRNEQFFGPGTRLTVL.

Note on this clone: The junction departs from germline at one end; a sequencing error may be responsible. This chain links TRBV7-7 with TRBJ2-5; 15 nucleotides align to TRBD2. CDR3 length: 16 residues. Germline CDR1 reads SSHAT; CDR2 reads FNYEAQ (reference sequence). Here the CDR3 DNA reads TGTGCTAGCAGTTGGACTAGCGGGGGGGGTCAAGAGACCCAGTACTTC. Translated, it gives CASSWTSGGGQETQYF.

This clone appeared once. The DNA of the CDR3 is TGTGCCAGCAGCAGCCGGGACGGGCCCTACGAGCAGTACTTC. It is translated as CASSSRDGPYEQYF. The rearrangement joins TRBV11-2 to TRBJ2-7, with D possibly called TRBD1 or TRBD2 (5 bases each). CDR3 size: 14 residues. With 5 bases removed from V and 2 bases from J, the gap between germline ends came to 13 bases. Germline values: CDR1 SGHAT, CDR2 FQNNGV.

The rearrangement joins TRBV5-4 to TRBJ2-1, with a tentative D call TRBD1 (6 bases). Germline lookup yields CDR1 SGHNT and CDR2 YYREEE (reference sequence). V was clipped by 4 bases and J by 8 bases, with 10 bases between them. The CDR3 runs 12 residues. The CDR3 region is CASSTPGDEQFF. The CDR3 DNA reads TGTGCCAGCAGCACCCCAGGGGATGAGCAGTTCTTC.

The rearrangement joins TRBV11-2 to TRBJ2-6, with D perhaps TRBD2 (6 bases). CDR1 is SGHAT, CDR2 FQNNGV, per germline. The CDR3 length is 16 residues. Trimming took off 0 bases at V and 0 bases at J, with 6 bases between the two ends. DNA for the CDR3: TGTGCCAGCAGCTTAGAGGGAGGCTCTGGGGCCAACGTCCTGACTTTC. Amino acid sequence: CASSLEGGSGANVLTF.

J is TRBJ1-2 and V is TRBV4-3; D is unresolved. The CDR3 has 16 residues. V lost 4 bases and J 0 bases, leaving 15 bases between the germline ends. Germline loops: CDR1 LGHNA, CDR2 YSLEER. CDR3 sequence: CASSRGLGITNYGYTF. The CDR3 DNA reads as TGCGCCAGCAGCCGAGGGCTTGGAATAACTAACTATGGCTACACCTTC.

The chain combines TRBV27 with TRBJ2-3, with 10 nucleotides matching TRBD2. The CDR3 is 15 residues long. J was trimmed by 1 base and V by 5 bases; bases with no gene match: 3. The V gene's germline CDR1 is MNHEY and CDR2 SMNVEV (reference sequence). CDR3 DNA sequence: TGTGCCAGCAGTCCTGGGACTAGCGGCACAGATACGCAGTATTTT. This gives the protein CASSPGTSGTDTQYF.